The present T cell receptor (beta chain) was sequenced within a study of cytomegalovirus exposure and HLA in healthy donors. Study-level points and caveats: Association of a missense DCLRE1C variant with TCR beta V- and J-gene trimming was reported in a later analysis.

Per the germline V gene, CDR1 is SGHRS and CDR2 is YFSETQ. CDR3 size: 15 residues. J lost 4 bases, V lost 5 bases, and 7 bases had no gene match. 60 Vbeta and 13 Jbeta primers were used in PCR. Libraries were prepared by immunoSEQ multiplex PCR; TCRdb keeps only in-frame clonotypes and omits some of them. Of under 150,000 clones listed, about 77% are singletons. This clone has more than one count but fewer than ten. Its target is unknown. The TCR sequence derives from a woman aged 25-40 years in good health and CMV-seropositive. Input material: PBMCs. The chain joins TRBV5-1 to TRBJ2-5, with TRBD2 matching 11 bases. The CDR3, as DNA: TGCGCCAGCAGATCGGGGACTAGCGGATTAGAGACCCAGTACTTC. This translates into CASRSGTSGLETQYF. Complete variable domain (other parts from reference TRBV5-1 and TRBJ2-5): KAGVTQTPRYLIKTRGQQVTLSCSPISGHRSVSWYQQTPGQGLQFLFEYFSETQRNKGNFPGRFSGRQFSNSRSEMNVSTLELGDSALYLCASRSGTSGLETQYFGPGTRLLVL.